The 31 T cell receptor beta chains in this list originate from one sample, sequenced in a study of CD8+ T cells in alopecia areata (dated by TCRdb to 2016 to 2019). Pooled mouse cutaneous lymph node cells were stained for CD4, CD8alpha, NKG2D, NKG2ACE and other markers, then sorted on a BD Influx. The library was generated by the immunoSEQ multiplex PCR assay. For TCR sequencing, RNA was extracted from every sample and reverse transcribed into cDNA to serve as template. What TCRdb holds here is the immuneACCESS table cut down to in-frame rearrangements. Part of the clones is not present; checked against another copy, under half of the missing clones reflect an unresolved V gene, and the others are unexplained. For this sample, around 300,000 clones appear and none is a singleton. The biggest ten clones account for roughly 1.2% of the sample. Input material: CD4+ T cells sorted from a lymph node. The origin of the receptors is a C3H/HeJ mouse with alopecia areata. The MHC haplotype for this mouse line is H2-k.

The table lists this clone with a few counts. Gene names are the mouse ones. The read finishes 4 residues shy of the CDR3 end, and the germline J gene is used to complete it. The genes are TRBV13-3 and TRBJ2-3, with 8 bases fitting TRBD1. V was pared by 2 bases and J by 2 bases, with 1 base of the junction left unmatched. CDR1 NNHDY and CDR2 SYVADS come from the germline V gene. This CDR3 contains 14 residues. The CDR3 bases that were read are TGTGCCAGCAGTGAGACAGGGGTTGCAGAA. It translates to CASSETGVAE. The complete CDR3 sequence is CASSETGVAETLYF.

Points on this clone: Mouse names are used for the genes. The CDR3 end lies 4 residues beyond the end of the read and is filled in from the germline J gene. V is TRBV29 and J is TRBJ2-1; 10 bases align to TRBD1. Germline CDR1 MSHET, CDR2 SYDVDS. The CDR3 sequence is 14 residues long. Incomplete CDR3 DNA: TGTGCTAGCAGTGCCGGGACAGGGGTCGCT. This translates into CASSAGTGVA. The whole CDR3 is CASSAGTGVAEQFF. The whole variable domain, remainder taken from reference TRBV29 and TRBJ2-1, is DMKVTQMPRYLIKRMGENVLLECGQDMSHETMYWYRQDPGLGLQLIYISYDVDSNSEGDIPKGYRVSRKKREHFSLILDSAKTNQTSVYFCASSAGTGVAEQFFGPGTRLTVL.

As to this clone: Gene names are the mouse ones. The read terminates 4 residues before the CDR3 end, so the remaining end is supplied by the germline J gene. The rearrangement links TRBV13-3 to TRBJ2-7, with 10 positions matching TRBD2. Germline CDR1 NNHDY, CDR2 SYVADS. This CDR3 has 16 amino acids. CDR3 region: CASSESWGGPSYEQYF. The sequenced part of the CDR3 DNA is TGTGCCAGCAGTGAGAGCTGGGGGGGCCCGAGTTAT.

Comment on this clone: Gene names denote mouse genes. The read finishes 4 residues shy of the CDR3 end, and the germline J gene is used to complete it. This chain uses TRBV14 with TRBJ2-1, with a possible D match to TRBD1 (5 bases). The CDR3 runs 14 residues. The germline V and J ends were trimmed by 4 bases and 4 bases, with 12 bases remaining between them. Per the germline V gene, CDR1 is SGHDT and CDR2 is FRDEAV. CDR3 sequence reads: CASSPTTVYAEQFF. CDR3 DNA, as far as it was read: TGTGCCAGCAGTCCGACGACAGTTTATGCT.

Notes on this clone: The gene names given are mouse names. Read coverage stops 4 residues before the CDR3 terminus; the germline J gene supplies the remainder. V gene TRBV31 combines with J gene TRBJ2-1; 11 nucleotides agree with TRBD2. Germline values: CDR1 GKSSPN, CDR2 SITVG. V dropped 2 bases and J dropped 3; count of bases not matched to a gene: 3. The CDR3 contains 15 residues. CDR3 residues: CAWSSGLGGYAEQFF. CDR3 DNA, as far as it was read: TGTGCCTGGAGTTCAGGACTGGGGGGCTATGCT.

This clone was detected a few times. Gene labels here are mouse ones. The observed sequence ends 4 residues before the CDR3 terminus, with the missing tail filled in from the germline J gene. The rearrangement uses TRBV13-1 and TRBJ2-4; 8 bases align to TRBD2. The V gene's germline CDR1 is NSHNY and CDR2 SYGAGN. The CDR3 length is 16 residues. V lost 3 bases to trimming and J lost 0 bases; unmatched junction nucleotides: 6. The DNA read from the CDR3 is TGTGCCAGCAGTGCCGGACTGGGTGAAAGTCAAAAC. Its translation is CASSAGLGESQN. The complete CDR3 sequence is CASSAGLGESQNTLYF.

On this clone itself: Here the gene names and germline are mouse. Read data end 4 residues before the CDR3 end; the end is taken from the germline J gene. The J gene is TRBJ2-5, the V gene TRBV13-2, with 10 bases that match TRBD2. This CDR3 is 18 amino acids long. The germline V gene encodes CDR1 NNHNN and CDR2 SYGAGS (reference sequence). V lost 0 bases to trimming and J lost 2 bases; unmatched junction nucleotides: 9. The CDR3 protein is CASGDAGWGGAGQDTQYF. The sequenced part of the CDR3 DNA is TGTGCCAGCGGTGATGCAGGCTGGGGGGGCGCGGGCCAAGAC.

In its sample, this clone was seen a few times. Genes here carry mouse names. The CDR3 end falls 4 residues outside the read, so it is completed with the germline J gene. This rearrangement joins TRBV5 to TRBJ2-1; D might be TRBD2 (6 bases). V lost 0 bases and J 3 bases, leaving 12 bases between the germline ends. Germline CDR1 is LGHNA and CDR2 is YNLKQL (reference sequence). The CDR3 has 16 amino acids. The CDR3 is CASSQDSGAIYAEQFF. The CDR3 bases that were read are TGTGCCAGCAGCCAAGATTCTGGGGCCATCTATGCT.

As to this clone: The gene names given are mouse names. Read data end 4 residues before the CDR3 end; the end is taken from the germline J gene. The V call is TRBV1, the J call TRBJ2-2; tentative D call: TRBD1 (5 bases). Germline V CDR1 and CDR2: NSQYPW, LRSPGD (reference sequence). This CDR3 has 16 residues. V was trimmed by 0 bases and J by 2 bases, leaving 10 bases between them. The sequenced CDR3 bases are TGCACCTGCAGTGCAGATACGGACACCAACACCGGG. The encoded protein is CTCSADTDTNTG. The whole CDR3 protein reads CTCSADTDTNTGQLYF.

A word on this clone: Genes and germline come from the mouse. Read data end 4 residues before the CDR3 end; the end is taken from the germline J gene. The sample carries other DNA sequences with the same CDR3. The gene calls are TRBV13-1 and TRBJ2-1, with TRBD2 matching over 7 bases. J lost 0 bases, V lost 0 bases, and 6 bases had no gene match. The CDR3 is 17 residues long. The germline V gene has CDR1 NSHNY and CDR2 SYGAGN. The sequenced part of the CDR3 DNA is TGTGCCAGCAGTGATGCATCGGGGGGGTATAACTATGCT. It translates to CASSDASGGYNYA. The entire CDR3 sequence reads CASSDASGGYNYAEQFF.

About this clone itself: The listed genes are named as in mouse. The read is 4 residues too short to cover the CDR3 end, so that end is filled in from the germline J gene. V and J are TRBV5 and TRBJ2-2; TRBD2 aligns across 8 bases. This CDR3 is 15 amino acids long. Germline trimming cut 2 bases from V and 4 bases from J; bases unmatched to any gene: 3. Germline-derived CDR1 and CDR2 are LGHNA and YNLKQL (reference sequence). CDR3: CASSQRGGFTGQLYF. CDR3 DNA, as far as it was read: TGTGCCAGCAGCCAACGGGGGGGCTTCACCGGG.

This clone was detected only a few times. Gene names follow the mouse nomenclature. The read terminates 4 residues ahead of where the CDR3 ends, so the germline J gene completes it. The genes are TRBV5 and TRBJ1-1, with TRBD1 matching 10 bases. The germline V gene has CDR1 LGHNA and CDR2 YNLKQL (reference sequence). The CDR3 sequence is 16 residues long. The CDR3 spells CASSQEGQGIPTEVFF. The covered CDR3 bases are TGTGCCAGCAGCCAAGAGGGACAGGGGATCCCTACA.

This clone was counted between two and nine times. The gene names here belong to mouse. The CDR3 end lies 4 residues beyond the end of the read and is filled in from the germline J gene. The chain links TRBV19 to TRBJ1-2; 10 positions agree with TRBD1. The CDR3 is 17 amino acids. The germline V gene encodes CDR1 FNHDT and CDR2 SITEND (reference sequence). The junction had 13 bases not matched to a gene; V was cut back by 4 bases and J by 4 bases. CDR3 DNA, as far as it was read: TGTGCCAGCAGTTCCCGCCGGGACAGGGGAAGGGGCTCC. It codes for CASSSRRDRGRGS. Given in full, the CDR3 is CASSSRRDRGRGSDYTF.

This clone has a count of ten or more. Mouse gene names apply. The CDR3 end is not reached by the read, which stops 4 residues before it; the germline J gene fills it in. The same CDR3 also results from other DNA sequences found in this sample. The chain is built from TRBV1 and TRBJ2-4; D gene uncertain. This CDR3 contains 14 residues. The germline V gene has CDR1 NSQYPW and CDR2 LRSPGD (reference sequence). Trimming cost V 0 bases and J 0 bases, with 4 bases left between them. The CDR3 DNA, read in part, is TGCACCTGCAGTGCAGATAGGAGTCAAAAC. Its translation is CTCSADRSQN. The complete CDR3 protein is CTCSADRSQNTLYF.

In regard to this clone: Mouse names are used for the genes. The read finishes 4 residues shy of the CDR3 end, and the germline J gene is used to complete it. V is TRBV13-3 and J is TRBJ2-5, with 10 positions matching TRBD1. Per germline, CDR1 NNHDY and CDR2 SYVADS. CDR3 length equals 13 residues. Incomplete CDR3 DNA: TGTGCCAGCAGGGACAGGGGGGAAGAC. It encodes CASRDRGED. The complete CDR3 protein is CASRDRGEDTQYF. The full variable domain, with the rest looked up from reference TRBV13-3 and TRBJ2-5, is EAAVTQSPRSKVAVTGGKVTLSCHQTNNHDYMYWYRQDTGHGLRLIHYSYVADSTEKGDIPDGYKASRPSQENFSLILELASLSQTAVYFCASRDRGEDTQYFGPGTRLLVL.

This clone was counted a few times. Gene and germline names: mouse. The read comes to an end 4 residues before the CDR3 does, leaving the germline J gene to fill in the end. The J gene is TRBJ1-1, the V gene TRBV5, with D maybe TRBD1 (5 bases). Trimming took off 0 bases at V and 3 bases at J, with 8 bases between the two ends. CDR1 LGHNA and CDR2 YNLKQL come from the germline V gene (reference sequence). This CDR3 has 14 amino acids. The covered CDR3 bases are TGTGCCAGCAGCCAAGACCGCAGGGACACA. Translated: CASSQDRRDT. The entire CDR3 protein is CASSQDRRDTEVFF.

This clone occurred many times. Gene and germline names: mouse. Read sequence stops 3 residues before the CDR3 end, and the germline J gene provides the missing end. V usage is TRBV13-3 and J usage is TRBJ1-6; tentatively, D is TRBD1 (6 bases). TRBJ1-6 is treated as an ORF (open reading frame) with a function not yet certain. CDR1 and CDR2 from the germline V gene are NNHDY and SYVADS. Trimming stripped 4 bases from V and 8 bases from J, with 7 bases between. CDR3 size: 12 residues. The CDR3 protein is CASSRQDSPLYF. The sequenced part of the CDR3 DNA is TGTGCCAGCAGTCGACAGGATTCGCCC.

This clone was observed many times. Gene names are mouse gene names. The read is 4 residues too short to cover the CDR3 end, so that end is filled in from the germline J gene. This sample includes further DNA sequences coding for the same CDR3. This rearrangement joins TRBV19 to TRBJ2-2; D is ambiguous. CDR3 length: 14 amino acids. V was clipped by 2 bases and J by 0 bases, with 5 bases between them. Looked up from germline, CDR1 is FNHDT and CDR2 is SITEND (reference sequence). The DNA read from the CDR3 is TGTGCCAGCAGTATCCCTGCAAACACCGGG. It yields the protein CASSIPANTG. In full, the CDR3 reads CASSIPANTGQLYF.

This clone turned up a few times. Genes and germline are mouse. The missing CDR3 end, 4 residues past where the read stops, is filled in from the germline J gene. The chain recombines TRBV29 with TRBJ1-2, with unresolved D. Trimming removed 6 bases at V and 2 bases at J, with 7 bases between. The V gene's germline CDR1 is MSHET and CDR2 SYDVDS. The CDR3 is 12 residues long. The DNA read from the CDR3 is TGTGCTAGCAGGGTAGGGAACTCC. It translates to CASRVGNS. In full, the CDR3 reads CASRVGNSDYTF.

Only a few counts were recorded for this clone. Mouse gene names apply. CDR3 protein: CASSVRGVNTGQLYF. CDR3 DNA, as far as it was read: TGTGCCAGCAGTGTACGAGGGGTGAACACCGGG. This rearrangement joins TRBV13-3 to TRBJ2-2; D is possibly TRBD1 (5 bases). The CDR3 goes on 4 residues after the read ends, and that part is filled in from the germline J gene. Germline CDR1 reads NNHDY; CDR2 reads SYVADS. Trimming pared 3 bases from V and 2 bases from J, leaving 11 bases between. The CDR3 runs to 15 residues.

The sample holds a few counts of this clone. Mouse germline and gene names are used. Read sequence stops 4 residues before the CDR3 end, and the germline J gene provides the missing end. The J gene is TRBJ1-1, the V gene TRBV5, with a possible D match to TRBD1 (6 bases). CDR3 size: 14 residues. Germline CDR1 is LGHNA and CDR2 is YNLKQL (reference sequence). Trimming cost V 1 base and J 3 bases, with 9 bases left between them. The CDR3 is CASSQGGRDTEVFF. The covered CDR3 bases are TGTGCCAGCAGCCAAGGGGGGCGCGACACA.

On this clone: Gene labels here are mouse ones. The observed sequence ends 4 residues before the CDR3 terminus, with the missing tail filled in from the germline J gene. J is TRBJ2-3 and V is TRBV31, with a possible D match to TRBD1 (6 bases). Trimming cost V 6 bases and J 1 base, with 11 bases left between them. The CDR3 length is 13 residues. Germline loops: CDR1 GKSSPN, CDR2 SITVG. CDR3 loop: CACTGRGAETLYF. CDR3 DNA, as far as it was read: TGTGCCTGTACAGGGCGGGGTGCAGAA.

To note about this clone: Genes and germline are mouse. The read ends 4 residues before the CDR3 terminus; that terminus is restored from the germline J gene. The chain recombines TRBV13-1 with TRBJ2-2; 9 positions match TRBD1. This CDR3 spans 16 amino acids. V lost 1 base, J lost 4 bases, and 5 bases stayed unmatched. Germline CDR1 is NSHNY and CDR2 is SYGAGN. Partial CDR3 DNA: TGTGCCAGCAGTGATTACCCACAGGGGGCCACCGGG. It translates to CASSDYPQGATG. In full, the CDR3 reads CASSDYPQGATGQLYF.

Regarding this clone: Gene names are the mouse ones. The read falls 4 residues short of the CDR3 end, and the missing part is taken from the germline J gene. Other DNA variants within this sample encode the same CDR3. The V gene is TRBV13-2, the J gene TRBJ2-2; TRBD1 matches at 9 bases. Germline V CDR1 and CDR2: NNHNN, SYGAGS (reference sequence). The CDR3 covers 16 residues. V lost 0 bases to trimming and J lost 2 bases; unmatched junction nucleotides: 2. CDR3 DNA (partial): TGTGCCAGCGGTGATGCGGGGACAGGGAACACCGGG. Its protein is CASGDAGTGNTG. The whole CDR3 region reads CASGDAGTGNTGQLYF.

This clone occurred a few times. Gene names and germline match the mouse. The DNA read from the CDR3 is TGTGCCAGCAGTCCGGACAGAACTAGTCAAAAC. Translation: CASSPDRTSQN. The complete CDR3 reads CASSPDRTSQNTLYF. The genes are TRBV19 and TRBJ2-4, with a tentative D call TRBD1 (6 bases). The read terminates 4 residues before the CDR3 end, so the remaining end is supplied by the germline J gene. The CDR3 extends over 15 amino acids. V lost 4 bases to trimming and J lost 0 bases, with 12 bases between them. From germline, CDR1 is FNHDT and CDR2 SITEND (reference sequence).

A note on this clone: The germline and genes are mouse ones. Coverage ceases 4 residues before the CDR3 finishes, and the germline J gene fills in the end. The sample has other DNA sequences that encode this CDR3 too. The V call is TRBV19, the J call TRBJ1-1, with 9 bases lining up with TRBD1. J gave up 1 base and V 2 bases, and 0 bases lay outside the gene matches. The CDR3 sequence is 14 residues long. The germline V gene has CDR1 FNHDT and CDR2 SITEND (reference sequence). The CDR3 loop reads CASSMGQGNTEVFF. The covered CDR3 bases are TGTGCCAGCAGTATGGGACAGGGGAACACA.

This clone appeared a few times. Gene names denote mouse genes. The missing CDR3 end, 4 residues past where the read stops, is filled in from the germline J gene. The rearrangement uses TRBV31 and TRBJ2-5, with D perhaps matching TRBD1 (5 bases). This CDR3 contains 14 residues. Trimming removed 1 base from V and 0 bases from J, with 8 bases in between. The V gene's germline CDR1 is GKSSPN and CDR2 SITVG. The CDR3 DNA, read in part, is TGTGCCTGGAGTCCAGGGCCTAACCAAGAC. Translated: CAWSPGPNQD. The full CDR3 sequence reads CAWSPGPNQDTQYF.

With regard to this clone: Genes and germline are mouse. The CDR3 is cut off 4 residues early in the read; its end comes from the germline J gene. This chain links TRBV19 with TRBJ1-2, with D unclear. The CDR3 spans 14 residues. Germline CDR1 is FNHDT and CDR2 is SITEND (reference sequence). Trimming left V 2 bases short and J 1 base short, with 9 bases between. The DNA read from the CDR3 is TGTGCCAGCAGTATTCAGGAGGGAAACTCC. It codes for CASSIQEGNS. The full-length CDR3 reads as CASSIQEGNSDYTF.

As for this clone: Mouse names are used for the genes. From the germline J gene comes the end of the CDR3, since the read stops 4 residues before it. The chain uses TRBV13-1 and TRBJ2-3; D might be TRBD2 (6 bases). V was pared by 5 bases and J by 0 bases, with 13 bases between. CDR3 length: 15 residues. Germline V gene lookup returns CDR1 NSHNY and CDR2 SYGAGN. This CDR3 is CASSPPGVSAETLYF. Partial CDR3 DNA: TGTGCCAGCAGCCCCCCTGGGGTTAGTGCAGAA.

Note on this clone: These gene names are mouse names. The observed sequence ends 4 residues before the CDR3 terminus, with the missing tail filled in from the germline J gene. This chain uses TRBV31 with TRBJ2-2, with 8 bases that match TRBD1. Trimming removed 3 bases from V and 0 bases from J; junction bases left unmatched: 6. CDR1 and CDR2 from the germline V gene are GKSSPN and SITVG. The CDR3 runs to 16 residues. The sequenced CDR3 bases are TGTGCCTGGAGCTCCGGGACAGGCACAAACACCGGG. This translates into CAWSSGTGTNTG. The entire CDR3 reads CAWSSGTGTNTGQLYF.

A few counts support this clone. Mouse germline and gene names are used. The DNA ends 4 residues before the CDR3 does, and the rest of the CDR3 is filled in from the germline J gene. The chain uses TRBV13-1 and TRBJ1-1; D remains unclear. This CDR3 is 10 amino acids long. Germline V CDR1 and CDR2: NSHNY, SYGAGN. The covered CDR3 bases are TGTGCGGCAGGGAACACA. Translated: CAAGNT. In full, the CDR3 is CAAGNTEVFF.